This TCR beta chain appears in the sequencing data of a study of blood T cell repertoires in COVID-19. Study information: From the United States, Italy and Spain came samples of acute and convalescent COVID-19. T cells, B-cell-depleted T cells, or PBMCs provided the cDNA or gDNA that served as material.

In the authors' workflow: Reference gene primer amplification in the assay estimated nucleated cell counts. The repertoire was sequenced with immunoSEQ multiplex PCR; TCRdb's copy has only in-frame clones and lacks some. From that table come the V and J calls and clone size; the DNA was used to work out D and trimming. The sample has nearly 250,000 clones; just under 85% are singletons. V was pared by 0 bases and J by 7 bases, with 9 bases of the junction left unmatched. The CDR3 runs 16 residues. CDR1 is GTSNPN and CDR2 is SVGIG in the germline V gene (reference sequence). This receptor was identified in an elderly woman with acute or convalescent COVID-19. The specimen sequenced was peripheral blood. The genes are TRBV30 and TRBJ2-2, with 9 nucleotides matching TRBD2. The CDR3 sequence: CAWSVPGLAYIGELFF. CDR3 nucleotide sequence: TGTGCCTGGAGTGTCCCGGGACTAGCCTACATCGGGGAGCTGTTTTTT.